This passage covers 5 T cell receptor beta chains from one sample sequenced in a study of T-cell memory formation after mild COVID-19. TCRdb called the 5' RACE reads again in MiXCR, with one record for every CDR3 protein. The table lists 350,000 to 500,000 distinct CDR3 sequences, about a sixth of them singletons. Sequencing used PBMCs or a T cell subset sorted from them (not recorded which). The source is a man younger than 35 who had mild COVID-19 (a few samples of this study predate the infection). Cell type and time point are not known.

This clonotype was observed a few times. J is TRBJ2-2 and V is TRBV7-2; TRBD1 aligns across 8 bases. The CDR3 has 17 residues. V gave up 2 bases and J gave up 0 bases; unmatched junction bases: 5. Germline CDR1 and CDR2: SGHTA and FQGNSA. The CDR3 loop reads CASSLRSGQANTGELFF. The CDR3 DNA is TGTGCCAGCAGCTTACGGTCGGGACAGGCGAACACCGGGGAGCTGTTTTTT. Full variable domain (remainder filled in from reference TRBV7-2 and TRBJ2-2): GAGVSQSPSNKVTEKGKDVELRCDPISGHTALYWYRQSLGQGLEFLIYFQGNSAPDKSGLPSDRFSAERTGGSVSTLTIQRTQQEDSAVYLCASSLRSGQANTGELFFGEGSRLTVL.

The J gene is TRBJ2-7, the V gene TRBV4-1; no clear D gene. The CDR3 is made up of 13 amino acids. Germline V gene lookup returns CDR1 MGHRA and CDR2 YSYEKL. The V and J ends lost 1 base and 6 bases respectively, with 10 bases between them. The CDR3 loop is CASSQVNSLEQYF. Written as DNA, the CDR3 is TGCGCCAGCAGCCAAGTCAACTCCCTCGAGCAGTACTTC.

A few counts support this clonotype. The V gene is TRBV3-1, the J gene TRBJ2-1; D is possibly TRBD2 (7 bases). Trimming left V 5 bases short and J 5 bases short, with 22 bases between. CDR1 and CDR2 (germline): LGHDT, YNNKEL (reference sequence). The CDR3 runs to 17 residues. CDR3 loop: CASSGAETGRANNEQFF. As DNA, the CDR3 is TGTGCCAGCAGCGGAGCAGAAACAGGGAGGGCAAACAATGAGCAGTTCTTC.

This rearrangement joins TRBV20-1 to TRBJ2-7, with D possibly being TRBD1 or TRBD2 (6 bases each). V was cut by 7 bases and J by 7 bases, with 20 bases left in between. CDR1 and CDR2 (germline): DFQATT, SNEGSKA (reference sequence). This CDR3 spans 13 amino acids. CDR3 amino acids: CSVPKRGLEEQYF. CDR3 DNA: TGCAGTGTCCCGAAACGGGGGCTGGAAGAGCAGTACTTC.

The chain carries TRBV6-5 and TRBJ2-5, with 11 bases identical to TRBD2. Germline values: CDR1 MNHEY, CDR2 SVGAGI. Trimming at V came to 7 bases and at J to 5 bases, leaving 9 bases not matched to a gene. The CDR3 has 15 amino acids. The CDR3 spells CASTYSGGGRETQYF. The CDR3 bases are TGTGCCAGCACGTATAGCGGGGGGGGTCGTGAGACCCAGTACTTC.